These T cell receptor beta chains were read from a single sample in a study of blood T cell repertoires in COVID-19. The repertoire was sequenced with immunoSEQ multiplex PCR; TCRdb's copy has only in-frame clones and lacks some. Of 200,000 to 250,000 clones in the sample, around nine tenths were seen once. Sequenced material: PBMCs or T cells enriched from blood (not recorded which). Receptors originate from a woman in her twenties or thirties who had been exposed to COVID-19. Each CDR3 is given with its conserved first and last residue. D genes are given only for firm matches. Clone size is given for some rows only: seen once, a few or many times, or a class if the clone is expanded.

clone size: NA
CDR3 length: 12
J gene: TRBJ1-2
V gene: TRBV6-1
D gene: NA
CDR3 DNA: TGTGCCAGCAGTGAAGCGTTACGGTGGAGGTCCTTC
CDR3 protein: CASSEALRWRSF

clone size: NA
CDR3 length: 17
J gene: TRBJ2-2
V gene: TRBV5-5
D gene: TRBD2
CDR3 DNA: TGTGCCAGCAGCTTGTATTTTCTAGCGGGTAACACCGGGGAGCTGTTTTTT
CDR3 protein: CASSLYFLAGNTGELFF

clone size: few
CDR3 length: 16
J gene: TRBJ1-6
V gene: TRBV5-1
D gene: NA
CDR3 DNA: TGCGCCAGCAGCGCCGCCGGGAGCTCCTATAATTCACCCCTCCACTTT
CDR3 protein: CASSAAGSSYNSPLHF

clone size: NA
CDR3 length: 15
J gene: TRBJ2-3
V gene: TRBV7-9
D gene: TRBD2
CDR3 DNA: TGTGCCAGCAGCTTAAGCGGGGGTAAGACAGATACGCAGTATTTT
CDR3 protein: CASSLSGGKTDTQYF

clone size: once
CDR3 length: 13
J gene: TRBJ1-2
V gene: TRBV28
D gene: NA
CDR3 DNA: TGTGCCAGCAGTTTGAGCAGGGTCTATGGCTACACCTTC
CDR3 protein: CASSLSRVYGYTF

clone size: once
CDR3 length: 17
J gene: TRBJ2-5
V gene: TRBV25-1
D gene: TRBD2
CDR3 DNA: TGTGCCAGCACCCCTGGGCTAGCGGGGGGGATGTACGAGACCCAGTACTTC
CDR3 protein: CASTPGLAGGMYETQYF

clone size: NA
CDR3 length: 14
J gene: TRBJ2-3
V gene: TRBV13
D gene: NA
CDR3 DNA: TGTGCCAGCAGCTTTGACAGGTCCACAGATACGCAGTATTTT
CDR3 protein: CASSFDRSTDTQYF

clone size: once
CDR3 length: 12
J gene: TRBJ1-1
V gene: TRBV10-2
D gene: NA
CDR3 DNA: TGCGCCAGCAGTCAGAAGAACACTGAAGCTTTCTTT
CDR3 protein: CASSQKNTEAFF

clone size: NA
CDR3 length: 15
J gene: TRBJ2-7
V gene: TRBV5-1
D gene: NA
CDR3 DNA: TGCGCCAGCAGCTTGGCGGCAGGGGGGTCCTACGAGCAGTACTTC
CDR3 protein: CASSLAAGGSYEQYF

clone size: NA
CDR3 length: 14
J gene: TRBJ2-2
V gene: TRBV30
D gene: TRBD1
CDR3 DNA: TGTGCCTGGCTACAGGGGGCGAGGACCGGGGAGCTGTTTTTT
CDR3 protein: CAWLQGARTGELFF

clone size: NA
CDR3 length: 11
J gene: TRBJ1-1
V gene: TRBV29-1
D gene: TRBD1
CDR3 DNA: TGCAGCACCGACAGGGGAACTGAAGCTTTCTTT
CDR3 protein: CSTDRGTEAFF

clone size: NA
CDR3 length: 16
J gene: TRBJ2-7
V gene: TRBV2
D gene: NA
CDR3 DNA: TGTGCCAGCAGTGAGGTGGGAGGCGCTAGGAGCTACGAGCAGTACTTC
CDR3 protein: CASSEVGGARSYEQYF